The 21 T cell receptor beta chains below all came from one sample that was sequenced in a study of T cells after yellow fever vaccination (dated 2019 in TCRdb). Per the publication, the treatment or condition label means: live attenuated yellow fever vaccine strain. Libraries were constructed by 5' RACE. Sequencing took place on an Illumina HiSeq 2500. TCRdb reprocessing: public reads trimmed at Q25 with fastp, clones called with MiXCR, in-frame beta chains kept. Rows with one shared CDR3 protein collapse into an entry with the most common genes and DNA. Here the sample has 300,000 or so distinct CDR3 sequences; about 6.6% occur a single time. Together, the top ten hold 15% to 20% of the sample. This specimen consisted of PBMCs, obtained roughly 47 days after the first yellow fever vaccination. These receptors all stem from a man in his late teens or twenties who received the YFV17D yellow fever vaccine.

This clonotype was counted between two and nine times. The chain uses TRBV5-1 and TRBJ1-1, with 7 bases lining up with TRBD1. Trimming at V came to 5 bases and at J to 4 bases, leaving 11 bases not matched to a gene. Germline CDR1 and CDR2: SGHRS and YFSETQ. This CDR3 spans 15 amino acids. CDR3: CASSRDRGMGTEAFF. As DNA, the CDR3 is TGCGCCAGCAGTAGGGACAGAGGAATGGGCACTGAAGCTTTCTTT.

V and J are TRBV20-1 and TRBJ2-1; 8 bases agree with TRBD2. There are 16 residues in the CDR3. The germline gives CDR1 DFQATT, CDR2 SNEGSKA (reference sequence). J lost 7 bases, V lost 0 bases, and 11 bases had no gene match. DNA for the CDR3: TGCAGTGCTAGAGATTCGGGGGGGCACAAAGGGAATGAGCAGTTCTTC. Translation: CSARDSGGHKGNEQFF.

V is TRBV20-1 and J is TRBJ2-5, with a weak D call TRBD1 (6 bases). The germline V gene encodes CDR1 DFQATT and CDR2 SNEGSKA (reference sequence). Trimming stripped 0 bases from V and 4 bases from J, with 15 bases between. There are 15 residues in the CDR3. CDR3: CSARDTAGRGETQYF. The CDR3 DNA reads TGCAGTGCTAGAGATACTGCCGGCAGGGGAGAGACCCAGTACTTC.

In its sample, this clonotype was seen many times. The rearrangement links TRBV27 to TRBJ2-7, with 7 bases matching TRBD1. J was trimmed by 0 bases and V by 5 bases; bases with no gene match: 4. The CDR3 totals 14 residues. Germline V gene lookup returns CDR1 MNHEY and CDR2 SMNVEV (reference sequence). The CDR3 DNA sequence: TGTGCCAGCAGTCTTCGGACAGGCTCCTACGAGCAGTACTTC. Amino acids: CASSLRTGSYEQYF.

The chain couples TRBV7-2 to TRBJ2-1; unclear D gene. The CDR3 length is 14 residues. Germline CDR1 SGHTA, CDR2 FQGNSA. V lost 1 base, J lost 4 bases, and 8 bases lay in between. The chain's CDR3 is CASSLDTNYNEQFF. The CDR3 DNA is TGTGCCAGCAGCTTAGACACGAATTACAATGAGCAGTTCTTC.

V gene TRBV5-1 combines with J gene TRBJ1-1; no clear D gene. CDR1 SGHRS and CDR2 YFSETQ come from the germline V gene. V lost 4 bases and J lost 6, with 19 bases in between. The CDR3 consists of 15 residues. The CDR3 reads CASSPDPAGMPEAFF. The CDR3 bases are TGCGCCAGCAGCCCGGACCCCGCGGGTATGCCTGAAGCTTTCTTT.

V and J are TRBV3-1 and TRBJ2-5; D unresolved. V lost 2 bases and J 0 bases, leaving 4 bases between the germline ends. The CDR3 totals 13 residues. The V gene's germline CDR1 is LGHDT and CDR2 YNNKEL (reference sequence). CDR3 in amino acids: CASSQHDQETQYF. The CDR3 DNA follows: TGTGCCAGCAGCCAACATGACCAAGAGACCCAGTACTTC.

The table lists this clonotype with many counts. The genes are TRBV20-1 and TRBJ2-3, with D perhaps matching TRBD1 (5 bases). The CDR3 is 15 residues long. The V end was cut by 1 base, the J end by 0 bases, with 11 bases between. CDR1 and CDR2 (germline): DFQATT, SNEGSKA (reference sequence). The CDR3 is CSARVGQGSTDTQYF. The CDR3 coding sequence is TGCAGTGCTAGAGTGGGCCAGGGTAGCACAGATACGCAGTATTTT.

The chain uses TRBV27 and TRBJ2-7, with unresolved D. The CDR3 spans 13 residues. Trimming removed 4 bases at V and 5 bases at J, with 12 bases between. From germline, CDR1 is MNHEY and CDR2 SMNVEV (reference sequence). The CDR3 loop reads CASSSKGNHEQYV. As DNA, the CDR3 is TGTGCCAGCAGTTCTAAGGGCAACCACGAGCAGTACGTC.

The genes are TRBV5-1 and TRBJ2-5, with TRBD2 matching 12 bases. The CDR3 has 18 amino acids. V trimming: 4 bases; J trimming: 0 bases; junction bases outside the gene matches: 10. CDR1 and CDR2 from the germline V gene are SGHRS and YFSETQ. CDR3 coding DNA: TGCGCCAGCAGCCGGCCGGGACTAGCGGGCCTGTACCAAGAGACCCAGTACTTC. The encoded protein is CASSRPGLAGLYQETQYF.

This clonotype was seen a handful of times. The J gene is TRBJ2-7, the V gene TRBV6-2 or TRBV6-3; D uncertain. The germline V and J ends were trimmed by 3 bases and 0 bases, with 9 bases remaining between them. CDR3 length: 14 amino acids. In germline, CDR1 is MNHEY, CDR2 SVGEGT. CDR3 sequence: CASSYGQNSYEQYF. The CDR3 coding sequence is TGTGCCAGCAGTTATGGGCAGAACTCCTACGAGCAGTACTTC.

In DNA form, the CDR3 reads TGTACCTTCTGCAACGACCCAGTCCCAGGGGCGCCTGGAAACACCATATATTTT. It specifies CTFCNDPVPGAPGNTIYF. The chain employs TRBV12-3 or TRBV12-4 and TRBJ1-3, with D possibly being TRBD1 (6 bases). The length of the CDR3 is 18 residues.

J is TRBJ2-1 and V is TRBV6-1; 8 nucleotides agree with TRBD2. This CDR3 spans 18 amino acids. V was clipped by 4 bases and J by 3 bases; unmatched bases: 14. Germline CDR1 and CDR2: MNHNS and SASEGT. The chain's CDR3 is CASSATKSGGPGYNEQFF. In DNA form, the CDR3 reads TGTGCCAGCAGTGCAACCAAGAGCGGGGGACCCGGCTACAATGAGCAGTTCTTC.

This clonotype has only one observation. This chain joins TRBV20-1 and TRBJ1-5; D possibly corresponds to TRBD1 (6 bases). V gave up 6 bases and J gave up 4 bases, with 19 bases separating them. Germline V CDR1 and CDR2: DFQATT, SNEGSKA (reference sequence). The CDR3 contains 15 residues. CDR3 amino acids: CSAENRVLPNQPQHF. In DNA form, the CDR3 reads TGCAGTGCGGAGAACAGGGTCTTGCCTAATCAGCCCCAGCATTTT.

This clonotype has a handful of counts. The V gene is TRBV9, the J gene TRBJ1-2; D ambiguous. The V gene's germline CDR1 is SGDLS and CDR2 YYNGEE. The CDR3 runs 14 residues. Trimming stripped 4 bases from V and 4 bases from J, with 14 bases between. The chain's CDR3 is CASSTSGQAYGYTF. The CDR3 DNA sequence: TGTGCCAGCAGCACAAGTGGGCAGGCCTATGGCTACACCTTC.

This chain connects TRBV7-2 to TRBJ2-7; no clear D gene. The CDR3 runs 16 residues. V was pared by 0 bases and J by 0 bases, with 12 bases between. Germline V gene sequence: CDR1 SGHTA, CDR2 FQGNSA. The CDR3 nucleotides read TGTGCCAGCAGCTTAGCTTCTGGCGGCAACTCCTACGAGCAGTACTTC. Its translation: CASSLASGGNSYEQYF.

This clonotype was recorded at least ten times. The rearrangement uses TRBV11-2 and TRBJ2-1, with 9 bases matching TRBD1. Unmatched junction bases numbered 4, after V lost 5 bases and J lost 2 bases. This CDR3 spans 15 amino acids. CDR1 is SGHAT and CDR2 is FQNNGV in the germline V gene. Written as DNA, the CDR3 is TGTGCCAGCAGCCCCCGGACAGGGGCCTACAATGAGCAGTTCTTC. Translated, it gives CASSPRTGAYNEQFF.

A few counts support this clonotype. This CDR3 is CSARAEQGDQHF. CDR3 coding DNA: TGCAGTGCTAGAGCCGAGCAGGGCGACCAGCATTTT. The rearrangement uses TRBV20-1 and TRBJ1-5, with D maybe TRBD1 (5 bases). The CDR3 has 12 residues. The germline V and J ends were trimmed by 1 base and 12 bases, with 13 bases remaining between them. Per germline, CDR1 DFQATT and CDR2 SNEGSKA (reference sequence).

This clonotype appeared many times. The chain combines TRBV27 with TRBJ1-1; D perhaps matches TRBD1 (6 bases). The germline CDR1 and CDR2 sequences are MNHEY and SMNVEV (reference sequence). This CDR3 has 14 amino acids. V dropped 2 bases and J dropped 5 bases, with 12 bases sitting between them. CDR3 coding DNA: TGTGCCAGCAGTTTACAGGGGAGAGGGACTGAAGCTTTCTTT. Its protein product is CASSLQGRGTEAFF.

This clonotype showed up many times. The genes are TRBV5-1 and TRBJ1-1; the D is unclear. V lost 5 bases and J 3 bases, leaving 11 bases between the germline ends. This CDR3 comprises 13 residues. Per the germline V gene, CDR1 is SGHRS and CDR2 is YFSETQ. The CDR3 loop is CASSRSGDTEAFF. The DNA for the CDR3 is TGCGCCAGCAGTCGCAGCGGGGACACTGAAGCTTTCTTT.

This chain links TRBV9 with TRBJ2-3; D gene unclear. Germline V gives CDR1 SGDLS, CDR2 YYNGEE. Trimming removed 0 bases from V and 0 bases from J, with 5 bases in between. CDR3 size: 14 residues. CDR3 nucleotides: TGTGCCAGCAGCGTAGTCCCTAGCACAGATACGCAGTATTTT. Protein sequence: CASSVVPSTDTQYF.